These 30 T cell receptor beta chains were sequenced from one sample in a study of blood T cell repertoires in COVID-19. Here immunoSEQ multiplex PCR was the method, and the copy in TCRdb shows in-frame clones only, minus some. The data show around 97,000 clones, with about 90% seen just once and approximately 6.2% held by the top ten. Material: peripheral blood. These receptors were taken from a human donor in a cohort sampled during active COVID-19.

The CDR3 sequence is CASSFGDRGFIGDEQFF. In DNA form, the CDR3 reads TGCGCCAGCAGCTTCGGGGACAGGGGGTTTATCGGGGATGAGCAGTTCTTC. The chain is built from TRBV5-1 and TRBJ2-1; 11 nucleotides agree with TRBD1. The CDR3 has 17 amino acids. The V and J ends lost 2 bases and 8 bases, in that order; junction bases with no gene match: 12. CDR1 and CDR2 (germline): SGHRS, YFSETQ.

The V gene is TRBV27, the J gene TRBJ2-7; D gene uncertain. The V and J ends lost 4 bases and 0 bases respectively, with 7 bases between them. In germline, CDR1 is MNHEY, CDR2 SMNVEV (reference sequence). This CDR3 comprises 13 residues. The CDR3: CASSSLSSYEQYF. As DNA, the CDR3 is TGTGCCAGCAGTTCGCTGAGCTCCTACGAGCAGTACTTC.

The chain uses TRBV3-1 (or the pseudogene TRBV3-2) and TRBJ2-7; 12 bases fit TRBD1. This CDR3 is built from 16 residues. Looked up from germline, CDR1 is LGHDT and CDR2 is YNNKEL (reference sequence). The trim removed 1 base at V and 5 bases at J, leaving 6 bases unmatched. CDR3 sequence: CASSQASGQGANEQYF. The CDR3 DNA sequence: TGTGCCAGCAGCCAAGCATCGGGACAGGGGGCGAACGAGCAGTACTTC.

This clone has only one observation. The rearrangement joins TRBV4-1 to TRBJ2-3; TRBD1 aligns across 8 bases. Germline-derived CDR1 and CDR2 are MGHRA and YSYEKL. The CDR3 has 16 amino acids. Trimming at V came to 6 bases and at J to 2 bases, leaving 10 bases not matched to a gene. The CDR3 nucleotides are TGCGCCAGCAGTCTTGACAGGGGCCTACTCACAGATACGCAGTATTTT. As protein: CASSLDRGLLTDTQYF.

The DNA for the CDR3 is TGTGCCAGCAGCTTAAATCCCGTCGGGGAGCTGTTTTTT. Translating gives CASSLNPVGELFF. V is TRBV7-3 and J is TRBJ2-2; no definite D call. Germline CDR1 SGHTA, CDR2 FQGTGA. V dropped 1 base and J dropped 7 bases, with 7 bases sitting between them. The CDR3 loop spans 13 amino acids. The variable domain in full, completed from reference TRBV7-3 and TRBJ2-2, reads GAGVSQTPSNKVTEKGKYVELRCDPISGHTALYWYRQSLGQGPEFLIYFQGTGAADDSGLPNDRFFAVRPEGSVSTLKIQRTERGDSAVYLCASSLNPVGELFFGEGSRLTVL.

This rearrangement joins TRBV9 to TRBJ2-5, with 7 nucleotides matching TRBD1. The CDR3 is 15 amino acids. Germline assignment: CDR1 SGDLS and CDR2 YYNGEE. Losses at the gene ends were 3 bases for V and 2 bases for J; bases not matched to a gene: 7. The CDR3 reads CASSGPGTAQETQYF. The CDR3, as DNA: TGTGCCAGCAGCGGCCCCGGGACAGCACAAGAGACCCAGTACTTC.

This chain uses TRBV6-2 or TRBV6-3 with TRBJ2-2; 9 nucleotides align to TRBD1. CDR3 size: 17 residues. In germline, CDR1 is MNHEY, CDR2 SVGEGT. Unmatched junction bases numbered 14, after V lost 6 bases and J lost 6 bases. DNA for the CDR3: TGTGCCAGCAGCTTCCTCCGGGACAGGGTTGCCGCCGGGGAGCTGTTTTTT. It codes for CASSFLRDRVAAGELFF.

The rearrangement joins TRBV9 to TRBJ2-2; the D is unclear. The CDR3 is 15 amino acids. Trimming took off 0 bases at V and 1 base at J, with 7 bases between the two ends. Per germline, CDR1 SGDLS and CDR2 YYNGEE. The chain's CDR3 is CASSVETGNTGELFF. CDR3 in DNA: TGTGCCAGCAGCGTAGAAACGGGGAACACCGGGGAGCTGTTTTTT.

V and J are TRBV6-6 and TRBJ2-7; no firm D call. The CDR3 is 11 amino acids. Germline V gene lookup returns CDR1 MNHNY and CDR2 SVGAGI (reference sequence). V dropped 1 base and J dropped 4 bases, with 2 bases sitting between them. The CDR3 region has the DNA TGTGCCAGCAGTTACTTATACGAGCAGTACTTC. Its translation is CASSYLYEQYF.

This clone came up once. At one end, the junction sequence differs from germline, possibly due to a read error. This sample also contains other DNA sequences that code for the same CDR3. The chain couples TRBV28 to TRBJ2-7, with TRBD1 matching 12 bases. The CDR3 consists of 17 residues. CDR1 is MDHEN and CDR2 is SYDVKM in the germline V gene. For the CDR3, the DNA is TGTGCCAGCAGTCCTCAAACCGGGACAGGGGGCCCCTACGAACAGTACTTC. Amino acid sequence: CASSPQTGTGGPYEQYF.

The rearrangement links TRBV21-1 to TRBJ1-5; the table's D call, TRBD1, has no DNA check behind it. TRBV21-1 is designated a pseudogene. The CDR3 totals 15 residues. The CDR3 loop reads CASSKKEGGDQPQHF. DNA for the CDR3: TGTGCCAGCAGCAAAAAGGAAGGGGGCGATCAGCCCCAGCATTTT.

The chain combines TRBV4-1 with TRBJ2-2, with D possibly TRBD1 on 5 matching bases. The V and J ends lost 0 bases and 10 bases respectively, with 9 bases between them. This CDR3 contains 13 residues. Germline lookup yields CDR1 MGHRA and CDR2 YSYEKL. The CDR3 region has the DNA TGCGCCAGCAGCCAAGACAGGGCTGTGGAGCTGTTTTTT. This sequence encodes CASSQDRAVELFF.

The J gene is TRBJ2-2, the V gene TRBV9; 10 bases are shared with TRBD2. Germline V lookup: CDR1 SGDLS, CDR2 YYNGEE. CDR3 size: 17 residues. V shed 4 bases and J 4 bases; nucleotides not matched to a gene: 10. CDR3 region: CASSTRRAGGLTGELFF. CDR3 bases: TGTGCCAGCAGCACAAGGAGAGCGGGAGGGCTCACCGGGGAGCTGTTTTTT. Using reference TRBV9 and TRBJ2-2 for the parts outside the CDR3, the full variable domain is DSGVTQTPKHLITATGQRVTLRCSPRSGDLSVYWYQQSLDQGLQFLIQYYNGEERAKGNILERFSAQQFPDLHSELNLSSLELGDSALYFCASSTRRAGGLTGELFFGEGSRLTVL.

This chain joins TRBV23-1 and TRBJ2-1; 11 bases match TRBD2. TRBV23-1 falls under the ORF class, with uncertain function. The CDR3 extends over 17 amino acids. The ends lost 8 bases at V and 0 bases at J; junction bases unmatched: 9. Here the CDR3 reads CASWGLAEILSYNEQFF. Here the CDR3 DNA reads TGCGCCAGCTGGGGACTAGCGGAAATACTCTCCTACAATGAGCAGTTCTTC.

V is TRBV4-2 and J is TRBJ2-7; 10 bases are shared with TRBD1. The CDR3 runs to 14 residues. Germline V CDR1 and CDR2: LGHNA, YNFKEQ. V was pared by 2 bases and J by 6 bases, with 4 bases of the junction left unmatched. CDR3 sequence: CASSQTGTGAEQYF. The CDR3 DNA sequence: TGTGCCAGCAGCCAAACCGGGACAGGGGCCGAGCAGTACTTC.

The CDR3 bases are TGTGCCAGCAGCTTAGGACAGGGAACGGGCGGCTACACCTTC. Protein: CASSLGQGTGGYTF. J is TRBJ1-2 and V is TRBV5-4; TRBD1 matches 8 bases. Losses at the gene ends were 2 bases for V and 8 bases for J; bases not matched to a gene: 8. CDR3 length: 14 residues. From germline, CDR1 is SGHNT and CDR2 YYREEE (reference sequence).

This clone was recorded only once. The V and J genes are TRBV27 and TRBJ1-2; no clear D. CDR1 is MNHEY and CDR2 is SMNVEV in the germline V gene (reference sequence). With 2 bases removed from V and 8 bases from J, the gap between germline ends came to 12 bases. CDR3 length: 13 amino acids. The CDR3 sequence is CASSLGPGVGYTF. CDR3 bases: TGTGCCAGCAGTTTAGGCCCCGGGGTCGGCTACACCTTC.

The chain links TRBV6-2 or TRBV6-3 to TRBJ2-1, with TRBD2 identical over 7 bases. After removal of 6 bases from V and 2 bases from J, the junction contained 16 bases not matched to a gene. Germline V gene sequence: CDR1 MNHEY, CDR2 SVGEGT. This CDR3 has 18 amino acids. The CDR3 here is CASSPLASGRGTYNEQFF. As DNA, the CDR3 is TGTGCCAGCAGCCCCCTCGCTTCGGGGAGGGGAACCTACAATGAGCAGTTCTTC.

The V call is TRBV7-8, the J call TRBJ2-1; 7 nucleotides align to TRBD2. Unmatched junction bases numbered 12, after V lost 1 base and J lost 9 bases. Per the germline V gene, CDR1 is SGHVS and CDR2 is FQNEAQ. There are 16 residues in the CDR3. CDR3 in amino acids: CASSLEPRDYLVEQFF. As DNA, the CDR3 is TGTGCCAGCAGCTTAGAACCTCGGGACTATTTAGTTGAGCAGTTCTTC.

The chain joins TRBV9 to TRBJ2-7; D unresolved. CDR1 SGDLS and CDR2 YYNGEE come from the germline V gene. V lost 4 bases to trimming and J lost 0 bases, with 5 bases between them. The CDR3 runs to 12 residues. The CDR3 DNA reads TGTGCCAGCAGCCCTAGCTCCTACGAGCAGTACTTC. It encodes CASSPSSYEQYF.

The chain couples TRBV7-5 to TRBJ2-3; TRBD2 was called by the table and not checked on the DNA. TRBV7-5 is a listed pseudogene. This CDR3 region has 16 residues. Here the CDR3 DNA reads TGTGCCAGAACCAAGACGGGAGGGCCGGGCACAGATACGCAGTATTTT. It encodes CARTKTGGPGTDTQYF.

V usage is TRBV28 and J usage is TRBJ2-7, with D maybe TRBD1 (6 bases). Trimming removed 2 bases from V and 1 base from J, with 12 bases in between. This CDR3 spans 15 amino acids. CDR1 is MDHEN and CDR2 is SYDVKM in the germline V gene. CDR3 DNA sequence: TGTGCCAGCAGTTTAAGCCACACAGGGTCCTACGAGCAGTACTTC. It codes for CASSLSHTGSYEQYF.

This clone came up once. The V call is TRBV2, the J call TRBJ2-2; 7 nucleotides line up with TRBD2. There are 14 residues in the CDR3. The V segment lost 6 bases and the J segment 3 bases; nucleotides outside the gene matches: 4. Germline CDR1 is SNHLY and CDR2 is FYNNEI. In nucleotides, the CDR3 is TGTGCCAGCAGGCGGGGGACCGACACCGGGGAGCTGTTTTTT. Protein sequence: CASRRGTDTGELFF.

The CDR3 reads CASSPPPQSSYEQYF. In DNA form, the CDR3 reads TGCGCCAGCAGCCCACCTCCACAGAGCTCCTACGAGCAGTACTTC. The chain links TRBV5-1 to TRBJ2-7; no clear D gene. CDR1 SGHRS and CDR2 YFSETQ come from the germline V gene. Deletions cut 4 bases from V and 0 bases from J, with 14 bases between. The CDR3 sequence is 15 residues long.

This sequence joins TRBV30 and TRBJ1-1; possibly TRBD1 for D (5 bases). The germline gives CDR1 GTSNPN, CDR2 SVGIG (reference sequence). Trimming pared 2 bases from V and 5 bases from J, leaving 9 bases between. This CDR3 comprises 12 residues. The chain's CDR3 is CAWSRGFTEAFF. The CDR3 DNA is TGTGCCTGGAGTCGGGGGTTTACTGAAGCTTTCTTT.

This clone came up a few times. The chain joins TRBV14 to TRBJ1-6; D remains unclear. V lost 0 bases, J lost 8 bases, and 8 bases lay in between. This CDR3 is 14 amino acids long. Germline CDR1 and CDR2: SGHDN and FVKESK. CDR3 bases: TGTGCCAGCAGCCAAGATGTCAGATATTCACCCCTCCACTTT. Translation: CASSQDVRYSPLHF.

This clone was seen only once. This chain connects TRBV19 to TRBJ2-1; D perhaps matches TRBD1 (7 bases). Germline V CDR1 and CDR2: LNHDA, SQIVND (reference sequence). V gave up 2 bases and J gave up 4 bases, with 21 bases separating them. The CDR3 is 18 residues long. CDR3 loop: CASSILGQGGSAYNEQFF. In DNA form, the CDR3 reads TGTGCCAGTAGTATACTCGGCCAGGGGGGTTCTGCTTACAATGAGCAGTTCTTC.

The V and J genes are TRBV7-9 and TRBJ2-6; the D is unclear. Germline V CDR1 and CDR2: SEHNR, FQNEAQ (reference sequence). V lost 4 bases to trimming and J lost 0 bases, with 4 bases between them. This CDR3 comprises 14 residues. CDR3 coding DNA: TGTGCCAGCAGCTCGGGCTCTGGGGCCAACGTCCTGACTTTC. Residues: CASSSGSGANVLTF.

V gene TRBV5-5 combines with J gene TRBJ2-1; 10 nucleotides match TRBD2. The length of the CDR3 is 16 residues. The V gene end was trimmed by 0 bases and the J gene end by 10 bases; junction bases not matched to a gene: 10. The V gene's germline CDR1 is SGHKS and CDR2 YYEKEE (reference sequence). DNA of the CDR3: TGTGCCAGCAGCTTGGCAGGGACTAGCGTTGCTGGGGAGCAGTTCTTC. Encoded protein: CASSLAGTSVAGEQFF.

The chain carries TRBV5-4 and TRBJ2-2, with 10 bases identical to TRBD2. The junction had 3 bases not matched to a gene; V was cut back by 4 bases and J by 6 bases. Germline V gene sequence: CDR1 SGHNT, CDR2 YYREEE (reference sequence). This CDR3 is 14 amino acids long. CDR3 region: CASSAGLAPGELFF. Written as DNA, the CDR3 is TGTGCCAGCAGCGCGGGACTAGCGCCCGGGGAGCTGTTTTTT. The whole variable domain, remainder taken from reference TRBV5-4 and TRBJ2-2, is ETGVTQSPTHLIKTRGQQVTLRCSSQSGHNTVSWYQQALGQGPQFIFQYYREEENGRGNFPPRFSGLQFPNYSSELNVNALELDDSALYLCASSAGLAPGELFFGEGSRLTVL.